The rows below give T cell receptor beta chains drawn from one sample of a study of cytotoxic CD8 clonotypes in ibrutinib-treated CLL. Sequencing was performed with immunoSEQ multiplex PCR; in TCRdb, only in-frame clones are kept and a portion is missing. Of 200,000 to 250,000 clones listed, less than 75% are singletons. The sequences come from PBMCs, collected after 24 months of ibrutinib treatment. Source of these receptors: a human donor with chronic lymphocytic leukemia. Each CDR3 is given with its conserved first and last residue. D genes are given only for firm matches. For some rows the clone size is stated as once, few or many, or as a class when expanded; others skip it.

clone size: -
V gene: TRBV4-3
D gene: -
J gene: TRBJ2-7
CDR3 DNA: TGCGCCAGCAGCCAAGATCGCCTAGCCCTGGAGCAGTACTTC
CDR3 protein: CASSQDRLALEQYF

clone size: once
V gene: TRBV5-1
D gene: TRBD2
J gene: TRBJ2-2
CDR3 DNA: TGCGCCAGCAGGACACTAGCGGGAGGCGGGGACACCGGGGAGCTGTTTTTT
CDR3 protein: CASRTLAGGGDTGELFF

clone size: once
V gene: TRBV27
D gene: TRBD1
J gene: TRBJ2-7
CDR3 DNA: TGTGCCAGCAATAGTGCGACAGGGTTGTACGAGCAGTACTTC
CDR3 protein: CASNSATGLYEQYF

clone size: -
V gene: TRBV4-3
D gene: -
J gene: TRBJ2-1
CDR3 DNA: TGCGCCAGCAGCCAAGTGGCGGGGAATTACAATGAGCAGTTCTTC
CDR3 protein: CASSQVAGNYNEQFF

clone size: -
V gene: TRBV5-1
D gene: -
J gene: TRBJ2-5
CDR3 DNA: TGCGCCAGCAGCCTGGGCATGGGCCGCGACCTAGAGACCCAGTACTTC
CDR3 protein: CASSLGMGRDLETQYF

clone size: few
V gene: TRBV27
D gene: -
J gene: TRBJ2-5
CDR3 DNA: TGTGCCAGCAGTTTATTGGCAGGGCTTCTTACGGGAGAGACCCAGTACTTC
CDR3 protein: CASSLLAGLLTGETQYF

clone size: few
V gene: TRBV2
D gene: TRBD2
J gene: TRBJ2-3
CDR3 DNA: TGTGCCAGCAGCGTCGGGAGGGCCGCGGATACGCAGTATTTT
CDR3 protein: CASSVGRAADTQYF

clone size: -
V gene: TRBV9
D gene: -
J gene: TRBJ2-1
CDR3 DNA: TGTGCCAGCAGCGTAGGGGGAAGTCGGGTGTTCAATGAGCAGTTCTTC
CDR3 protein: CASSVGGSRVFNEQFF

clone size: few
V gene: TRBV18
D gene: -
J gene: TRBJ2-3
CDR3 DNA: TGTGCCAGCGCAGCCAGGGGCCCCGATACGCAGTATTTT
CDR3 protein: CASAARGPDTQYF

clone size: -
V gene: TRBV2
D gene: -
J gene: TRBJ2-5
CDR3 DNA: TGTGCCAGCAGTGAAGACACGGGGATGGGGACCCAGTACTTC
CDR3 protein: CASSEDTGMGTQYF

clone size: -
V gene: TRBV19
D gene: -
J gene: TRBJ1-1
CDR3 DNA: TGTGCCAGTAGTATTCCGAACACTGAAGCTTTCTTT
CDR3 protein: CASSIPNTEAFF

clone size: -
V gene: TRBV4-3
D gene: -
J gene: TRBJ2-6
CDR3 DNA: TGCGCCAGCAGCCAAGTTGCGGGGCCTGGGGCCAACGTCCTGACTTTC
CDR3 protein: CASSQVAGPGANVLTF

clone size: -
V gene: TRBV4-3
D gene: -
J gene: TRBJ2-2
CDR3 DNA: TGCGCCAGCAGCGAAATCCCGCCCGGGGGACTTAACACCGGGGAGCTGTTTTTT
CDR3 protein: CASSEIPPGGLNTGELFF

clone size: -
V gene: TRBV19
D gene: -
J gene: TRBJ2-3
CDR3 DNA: TGTGCCAGTAGTACCCCCAGGGATACGCAGTATTTT
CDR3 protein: CASSTPRDTQYF

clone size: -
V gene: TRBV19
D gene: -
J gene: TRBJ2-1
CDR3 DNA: TGTGCCAGTAGTTGGGGCGCTAGAAATGAGCAGTTCTTC
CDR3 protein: CASSWGARNEQFF

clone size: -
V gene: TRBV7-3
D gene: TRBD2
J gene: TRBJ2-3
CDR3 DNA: TGTGCCAGCAGTCCCTCGGGAGGGAACACAGATACGCAGTATTTT
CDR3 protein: CASSPSGGNTDTQYF

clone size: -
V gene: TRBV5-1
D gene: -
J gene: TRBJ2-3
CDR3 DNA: TGCGCCAGCTCCAGGTTCAGCTCCACAGATACGCAGTATTTT
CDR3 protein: CASSRFSSTDTQYF

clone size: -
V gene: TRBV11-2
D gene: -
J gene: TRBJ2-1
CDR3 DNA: TGTGCCAGCAGCCCGGGGGACCTCCTCAACAATGAGCAGTTCTTC
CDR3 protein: CASSPGDLLNNEQFF

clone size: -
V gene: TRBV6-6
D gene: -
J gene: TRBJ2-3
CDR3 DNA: TGTGCCAGCAGTTACTCAGACACAGATACGCAGTATTTT
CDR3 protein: CASSYSDTDTQYF

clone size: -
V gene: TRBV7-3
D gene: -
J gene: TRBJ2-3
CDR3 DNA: TGTGCCAGCAGCTTGGGGTTGGAGGATACGCAGTATTTT
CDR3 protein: CASSLGLEDTQYF

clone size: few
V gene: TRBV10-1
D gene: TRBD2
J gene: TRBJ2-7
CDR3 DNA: TGCGCCAGCAGTGGGACTAGCGGAATAAACGAGCAGTACTTC
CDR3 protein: CASSGTSGINEQYF

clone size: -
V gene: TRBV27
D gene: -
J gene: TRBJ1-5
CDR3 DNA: TGTGCCAGCAGTCGGGATTATAGCAATCAGCCCCAGCATTTT
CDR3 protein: CASSRDYSNQPQHF

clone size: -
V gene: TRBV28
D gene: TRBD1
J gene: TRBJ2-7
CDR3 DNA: TGTGCCAGCAGTCCATATCCGGGACAGGGGGAGCAGTACTTC
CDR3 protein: CASSPYPGQGEQYF

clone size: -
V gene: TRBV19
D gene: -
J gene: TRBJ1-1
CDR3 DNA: TGTGCCAGTAAGCCGTCCGGGTTAGGTGAAGCTTTCTTT
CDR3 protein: CASKPSGLGEAFF

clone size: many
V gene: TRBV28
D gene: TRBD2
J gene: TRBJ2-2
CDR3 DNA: TGTGCCAGCAGTTTGGTGGGACTAGGGGGCGGGGAGCTGTTTTTT
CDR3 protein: CASSLVGLGGGELFF

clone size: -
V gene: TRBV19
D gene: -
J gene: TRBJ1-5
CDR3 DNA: TGTGCCAGTAGTCTTGACAGCCTCCTCAATCAGCCCCAGCATTTT
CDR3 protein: CASSLDSLLNQPQHF

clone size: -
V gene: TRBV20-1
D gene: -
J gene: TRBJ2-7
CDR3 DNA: TGCAGTGGGGAAGGATCTCACGAGCAGTACTTC
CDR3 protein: CSGEGSHEQYF

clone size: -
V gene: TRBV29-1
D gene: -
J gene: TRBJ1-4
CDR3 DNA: TGCAGCGCCGTGGAGGGTGAAAAACTGTTTTTT
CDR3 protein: CSAVEGEKLFF

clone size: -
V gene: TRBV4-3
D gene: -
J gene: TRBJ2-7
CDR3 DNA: TGCGCCAGCAGCCAAGGCTCACAGAGAGAGCAGTACTTC
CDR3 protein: CASSQGSQREQYF

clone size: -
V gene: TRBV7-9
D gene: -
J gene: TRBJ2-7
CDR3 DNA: TGTGCCAGCAGCTTAGGGGCCGGGGTTTTCTACGAGCAGTACTTC
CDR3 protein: CASSLGAGVFYEQYF

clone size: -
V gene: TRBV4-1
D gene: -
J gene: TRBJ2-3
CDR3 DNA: TGCGCCAGCAGCCAAAAGATTGACCCGGGCACAGATACGCAGTATTTT
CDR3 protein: CASSQKIDPGTDTQYF

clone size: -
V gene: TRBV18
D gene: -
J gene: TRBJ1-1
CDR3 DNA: TGTGCCAGCTCTCCGGGACTGAACACTGAAGCTTTCTTT
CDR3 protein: CASSPGLNTEAFF

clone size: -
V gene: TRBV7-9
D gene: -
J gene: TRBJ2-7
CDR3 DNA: TGTGCCAGCAGCTTAGCGCGGAGGCCAGGGGTAGCCGAGCAGTACTTC
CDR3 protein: CASSLARRPGVAEQYF

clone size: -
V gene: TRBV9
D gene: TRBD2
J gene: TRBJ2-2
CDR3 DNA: TGTGCCACCCGGGGGGGAGCGAACACCGGGGAGCTGTTTTTT
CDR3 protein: CATRGGANTGELFF

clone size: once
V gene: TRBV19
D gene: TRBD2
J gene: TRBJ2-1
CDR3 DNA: TGTGCCAGTAGGCCCCCCAGTGCGGGAGGGAACAATGAGCAGTTCTTC
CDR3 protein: CASRPPSAGGNNEQFF

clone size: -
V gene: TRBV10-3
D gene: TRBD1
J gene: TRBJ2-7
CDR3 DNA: TGTGCCATCAATGGGCAGGGGGACTACGAGCAGTACTTC
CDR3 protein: CAINGQGDYEQYF

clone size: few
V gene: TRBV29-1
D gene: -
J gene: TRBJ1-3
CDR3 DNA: TGCAGCGTTAACGGGGGAGACACCATATATTTT
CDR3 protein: CSVNGGDTIYF

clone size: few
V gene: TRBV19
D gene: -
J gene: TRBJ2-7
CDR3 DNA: TGTGCCAGTAGCCCAGGCGGGTCCTACGAGCAGTACTTC
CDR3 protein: CASSPGGSYEQYF

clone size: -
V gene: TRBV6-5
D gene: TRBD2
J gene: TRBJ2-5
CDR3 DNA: TGTGCCAGCAATCCGGGACTAGGTACCCAGTACTTC
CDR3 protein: CASNPGLGTQYF

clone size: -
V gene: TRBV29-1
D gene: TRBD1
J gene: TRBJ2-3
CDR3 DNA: TGCAGCGCAGGGGGACGCACAGATACGCAGTATTTT
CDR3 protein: CSAGGRTDTQYF

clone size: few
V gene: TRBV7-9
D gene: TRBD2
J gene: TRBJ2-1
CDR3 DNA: TGTGCCAGCAGCTCCGCTAGCGGGAGGTTAGGATCCGATGAGCAGTTCTTC
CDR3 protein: CASSSASGRLGSDEQFF

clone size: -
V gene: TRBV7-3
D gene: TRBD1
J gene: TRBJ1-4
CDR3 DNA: TGTGCCAGCAGCTCAGGACCGGGACAGAATGAAAAACTGTTTTTT
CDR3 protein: CASSSGPGQNEKLFF

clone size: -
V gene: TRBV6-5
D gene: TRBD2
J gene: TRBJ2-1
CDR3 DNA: TGTGCCAGCAAATACGGGACTAGCGGGGGCAATGAGCAGTTCTTC
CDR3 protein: CASKYGTSGGNEQFF

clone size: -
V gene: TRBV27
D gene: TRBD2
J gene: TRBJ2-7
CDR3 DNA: TGTGCCAGCAGTTCTCTAGCGGGAGGTAATGAGCAGTACTTC
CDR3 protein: CASSSLAGGNEQYF

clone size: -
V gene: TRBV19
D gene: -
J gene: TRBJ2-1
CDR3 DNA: TGTGCCAGTAGTCTCGGGACTTCCTACAATGAGCAGTTCTTC
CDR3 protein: CASSLGTSYNEQFF

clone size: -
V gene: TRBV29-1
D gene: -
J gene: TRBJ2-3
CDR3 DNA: TGCAGCGTTGAAATCGGCAGGGGCACAGATACGCAGTATTTT
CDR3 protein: CSVEIGRGTDTQYF

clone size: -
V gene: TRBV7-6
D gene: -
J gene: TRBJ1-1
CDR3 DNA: TGTGCCAGCAGCCCGGAGCTGAACACTGAAGCTTTCTTT
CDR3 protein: CASSPELNTEAFF

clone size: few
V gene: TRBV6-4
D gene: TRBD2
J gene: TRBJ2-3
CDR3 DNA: TGTGCCAGCAGTGTTACTAGCGGGAGTTCTGATACGCAGTATTTT
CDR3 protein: CASSVTSGSSDTQYF

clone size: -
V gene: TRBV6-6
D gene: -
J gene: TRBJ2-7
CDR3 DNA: TGTGCCAGCAGCCTGGGGTCTTCCTACGAGCAGTACTTC
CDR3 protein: CASSLGSSYEQYF

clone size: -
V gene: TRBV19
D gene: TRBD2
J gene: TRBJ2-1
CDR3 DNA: TGTGCCAGTAGTATAGTGGCTAGCGGGTTTTACAATGAGCAGTTCTTC
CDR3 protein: CASSIVASGFYNEQFF

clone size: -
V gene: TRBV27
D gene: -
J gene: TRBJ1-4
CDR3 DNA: TGTGCCAGCAGAAAACGGGACTCGATGTTTTTT
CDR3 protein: CASRKRDSMFF